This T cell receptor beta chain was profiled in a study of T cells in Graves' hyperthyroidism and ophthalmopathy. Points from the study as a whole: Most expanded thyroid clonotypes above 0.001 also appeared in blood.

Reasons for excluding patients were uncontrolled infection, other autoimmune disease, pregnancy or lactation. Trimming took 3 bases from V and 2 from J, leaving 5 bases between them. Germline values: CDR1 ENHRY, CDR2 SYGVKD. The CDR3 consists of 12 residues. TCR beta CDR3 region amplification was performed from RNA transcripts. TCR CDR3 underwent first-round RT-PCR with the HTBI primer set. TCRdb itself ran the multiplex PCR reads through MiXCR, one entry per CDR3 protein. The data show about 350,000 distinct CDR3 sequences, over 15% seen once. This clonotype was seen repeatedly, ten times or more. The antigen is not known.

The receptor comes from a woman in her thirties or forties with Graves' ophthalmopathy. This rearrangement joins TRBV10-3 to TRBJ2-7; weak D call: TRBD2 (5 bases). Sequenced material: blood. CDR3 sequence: CAISELAYEQYF. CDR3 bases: TGTGCCATCAGTGAACTAGCCTACGAGCAGTACTTC.